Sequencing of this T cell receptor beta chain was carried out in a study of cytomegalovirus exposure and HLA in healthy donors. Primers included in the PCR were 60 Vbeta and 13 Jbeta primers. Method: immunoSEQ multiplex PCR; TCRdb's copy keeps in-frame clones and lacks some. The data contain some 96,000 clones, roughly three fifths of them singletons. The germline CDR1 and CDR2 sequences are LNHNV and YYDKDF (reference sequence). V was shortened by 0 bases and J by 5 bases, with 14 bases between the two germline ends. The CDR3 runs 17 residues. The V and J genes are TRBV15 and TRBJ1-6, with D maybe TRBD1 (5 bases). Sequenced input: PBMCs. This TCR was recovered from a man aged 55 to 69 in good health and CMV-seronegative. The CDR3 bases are TGTGCCACCAGCAGAGAAGGCTGGGGCAGCGATAATTCACCCCTCCACTTT. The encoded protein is CATSREGWGSDNSPLHF. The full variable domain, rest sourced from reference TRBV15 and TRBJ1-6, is DAMVIQNPRYQVTQFGKPVTLSCSQTLNHNVMYWYQQKSSQAPKLLFHYYDKDFNNEADTPDNFQSRRPNTSFCFLDIRSPGLGDTAMYLCATSREGWGSDNSPLHFGNGTRLTVT.